This TCR beta chain was profiled in a study of blood T cell repertoires in COVID-19. The overall study: COVID-19 samples from acute and convalescent phases originated in the United States, Italy and Spain.

CDR3 size: 16 residues. Trimming left V 10 bases short and J 4 bases short, with 23 bases between. Germline V gene data show CDR1 as LNHDA and CDR2 as SQIVND (reference sequence). In the original processing: Amplification of reference gene primers was used by the study to estimate nucleated cell counts. Here immunoSEQ multiplex PCR was the method, and the copy in TCRdb shows in-frame clones only, minus some. V and J calls and clone size come straight from that table; D and trimming were deduced from the DNA. The sample comprises about 250,000 clones, around nine tenths of which are singletons, and around 1.6% rests with the top ten.

Sequenced: peripheral blood. This sequence was found in a woman in her sixties who had recovered from COVID-19. The rearrangement links TRBV19 to TRBJ1-5, with a possible D match to TRBD1 (6 bases). The CDR3, as DNA: TGTGCCACCTCATGGGGAGGGGGGGCGAGTAATCAGCCCCAGCATTTT. Protein product: CATSWGGGASNQPQHF.